The clone carrying this T cell receptor (beta chain) was seen only a few times. Its matching antigen is unknown. The data derive from a study of T-cell memory formation after mild COVID-19. The V gene lost 0 bases and the J gene lost 0 bases, with 9 bases spanning the gap. This CDR3 has 17 residues. Germline V gene data show CDR1 as MNHNS and CDR2 as SASEGT. Constant-segment-primed 5'RACE gave TCR alpha and TCR beta cDNA libraries with sample barcodes and UMIs. TCRdb called the 5' RACE reads again in MiXCR, with one record for every CDR3 protein. The table has 260,000 or so distinct CDR3 sequences, 15% to 20% seen once. Notes on the study in general: Clones that contracted from day 15 to 85 were balanced CD4/CD8, while later expanders leaned CD4+. Prior to infection, memory already included some responding clones, suggesting cross-reactive memory joined. For contracting clones, CD4+ ones sat mainly in CM and EM, CD8+ in EMRA.

This receptor was taken from a man aged 18 to 30 who had mild COVID-19 (a few samples of this study predate the infection). Cell type and time point are not known. The chain joins TRBV6-1 to TRBJ2-6; no clear D gene. The sequencing sample was made of PBMCs or a T cell subset sorted from them (not recorded which). CDR3 amino acids: CASSEAGLGSGANVLTF. Here the CDR3 DNA reads TGTGCCAGCAGTGAAGCGGGGTTAGGCTCTGGGGCCAACGTCCTGACTTTC.